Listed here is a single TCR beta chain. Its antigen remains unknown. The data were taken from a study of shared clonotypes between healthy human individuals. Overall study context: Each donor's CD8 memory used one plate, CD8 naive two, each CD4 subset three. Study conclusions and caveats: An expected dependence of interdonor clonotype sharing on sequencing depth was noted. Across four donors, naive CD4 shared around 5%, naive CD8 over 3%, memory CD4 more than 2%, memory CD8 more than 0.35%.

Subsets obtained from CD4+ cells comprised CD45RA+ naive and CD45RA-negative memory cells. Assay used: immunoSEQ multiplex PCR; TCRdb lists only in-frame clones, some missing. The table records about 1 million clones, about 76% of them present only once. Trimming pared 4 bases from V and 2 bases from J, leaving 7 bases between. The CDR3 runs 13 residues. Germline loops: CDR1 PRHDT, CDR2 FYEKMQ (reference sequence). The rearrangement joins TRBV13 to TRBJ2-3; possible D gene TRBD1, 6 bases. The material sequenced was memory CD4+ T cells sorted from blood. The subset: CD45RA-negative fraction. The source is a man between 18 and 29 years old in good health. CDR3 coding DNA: TGTGCCAGCAGCTGGGACACCACAGATACGCAGTATTTT. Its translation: CASSWDTTDTQYF.